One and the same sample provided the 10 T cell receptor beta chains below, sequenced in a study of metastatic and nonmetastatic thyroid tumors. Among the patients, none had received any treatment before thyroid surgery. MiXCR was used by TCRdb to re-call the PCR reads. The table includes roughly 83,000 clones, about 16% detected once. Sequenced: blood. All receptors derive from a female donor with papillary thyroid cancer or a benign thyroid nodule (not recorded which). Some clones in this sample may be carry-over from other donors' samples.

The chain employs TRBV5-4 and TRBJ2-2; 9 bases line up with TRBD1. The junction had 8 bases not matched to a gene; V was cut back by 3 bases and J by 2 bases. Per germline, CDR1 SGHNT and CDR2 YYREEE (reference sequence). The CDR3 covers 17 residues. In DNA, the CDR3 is TGTGCCAGCAGCTCCCAGTTGGGACAGGGAAACACCGGGGAGCTGTTTTTT. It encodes CASSSQLGQGNTGELFF. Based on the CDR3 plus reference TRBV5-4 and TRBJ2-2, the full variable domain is ETGVTQSPTHLIKTRGQQVTLRCSSQSGHNTVSWYQQALGQGPQFIFQYYREEENGRGNFPPRFSGLQFPNYSSELNVNALELDDSALYLCASSSQLGQGNTGELFFGEGSRLTVL.

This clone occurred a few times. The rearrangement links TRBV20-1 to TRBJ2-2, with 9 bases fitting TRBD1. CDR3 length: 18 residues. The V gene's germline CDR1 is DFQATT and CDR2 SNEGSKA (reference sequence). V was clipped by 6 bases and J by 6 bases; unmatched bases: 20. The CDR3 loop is CSARGWTGEKGGPGELFF. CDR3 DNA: TGCAGTGCCCGTGGGTGGACAGGGGAAAAGGGCGGACCCGGGGAGCTGTTTTTT.

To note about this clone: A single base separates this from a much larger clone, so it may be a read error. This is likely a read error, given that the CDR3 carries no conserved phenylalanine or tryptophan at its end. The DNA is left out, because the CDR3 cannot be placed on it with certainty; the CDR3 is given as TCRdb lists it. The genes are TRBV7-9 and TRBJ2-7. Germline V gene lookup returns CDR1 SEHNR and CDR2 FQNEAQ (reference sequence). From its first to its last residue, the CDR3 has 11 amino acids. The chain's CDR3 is CASSLLYEQHL.

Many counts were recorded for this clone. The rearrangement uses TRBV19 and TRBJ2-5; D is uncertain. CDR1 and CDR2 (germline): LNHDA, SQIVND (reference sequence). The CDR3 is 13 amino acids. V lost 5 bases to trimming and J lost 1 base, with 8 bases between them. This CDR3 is CASSSGLQETQYF. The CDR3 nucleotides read TGTGCCAGTAGTTCCGGGCTCCAAGAGACCCAGTACTTC.

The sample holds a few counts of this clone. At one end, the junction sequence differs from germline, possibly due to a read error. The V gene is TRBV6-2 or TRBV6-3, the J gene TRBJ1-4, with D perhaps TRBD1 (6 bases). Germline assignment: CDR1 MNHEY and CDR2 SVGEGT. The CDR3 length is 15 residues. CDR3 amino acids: CASSYPQQGSEKMFF. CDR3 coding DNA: TGTGCCAGCAGTTACCCCCAACAGGGAAGTGAAAAAATGTTTTTT.

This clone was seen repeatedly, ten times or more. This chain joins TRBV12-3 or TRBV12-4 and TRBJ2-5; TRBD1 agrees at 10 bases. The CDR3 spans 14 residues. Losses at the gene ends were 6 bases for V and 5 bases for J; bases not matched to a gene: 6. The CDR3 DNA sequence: TGTGCCAGCAGACCTGGGACAGGGGTCGAGACCCAGTACTTC. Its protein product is CASRPGTGVETQYF.

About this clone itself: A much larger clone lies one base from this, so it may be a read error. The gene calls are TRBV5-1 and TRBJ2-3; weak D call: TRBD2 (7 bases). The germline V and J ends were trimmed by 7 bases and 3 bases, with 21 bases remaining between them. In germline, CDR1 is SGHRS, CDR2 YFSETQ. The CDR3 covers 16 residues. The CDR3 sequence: CASRRTRGGTTDTQYF. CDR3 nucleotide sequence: TGCGCCAGCCGACGGACTAGAGGGGGGACTACAGATACGCAGTATTTT.

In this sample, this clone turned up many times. CDR3 DNA sequence: TGTGCCAGCAGCCAAGGGAGGGGGCTGAACACTGAAGCTTTCTTT. This gives the protein CASSQGRGLNTEAFF. The chain couples TRBV3-1 to TRBJ1-1; TRBD1 matches at 7 bases. V was clipped by 1 base and J by 0 bases; unmatched bases: 2. The CDR3 has 15 residues. CDR1 is LGHDT and CDR2 is YNNKEL in the germline V gene (reference sequence).

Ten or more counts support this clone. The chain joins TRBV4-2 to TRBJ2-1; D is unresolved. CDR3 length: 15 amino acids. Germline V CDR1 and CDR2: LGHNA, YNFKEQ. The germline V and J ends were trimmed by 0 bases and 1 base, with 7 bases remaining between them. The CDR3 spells CASSQDQTSYNEQFF. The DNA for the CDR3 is TGTGCCAGCAGCCAAGATCAGACTTCCTACAATGAGCAGTTCTTC.

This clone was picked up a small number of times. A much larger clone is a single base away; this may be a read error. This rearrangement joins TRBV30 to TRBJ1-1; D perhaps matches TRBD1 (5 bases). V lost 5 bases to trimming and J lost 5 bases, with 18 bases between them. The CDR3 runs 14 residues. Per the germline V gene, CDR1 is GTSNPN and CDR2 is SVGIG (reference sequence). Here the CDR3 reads CAWWREGRGTEAFF. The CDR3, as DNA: TGTGCCTGGTGGAGGGAGGGTCGGGGGACTGAAGCTTTCTTT.